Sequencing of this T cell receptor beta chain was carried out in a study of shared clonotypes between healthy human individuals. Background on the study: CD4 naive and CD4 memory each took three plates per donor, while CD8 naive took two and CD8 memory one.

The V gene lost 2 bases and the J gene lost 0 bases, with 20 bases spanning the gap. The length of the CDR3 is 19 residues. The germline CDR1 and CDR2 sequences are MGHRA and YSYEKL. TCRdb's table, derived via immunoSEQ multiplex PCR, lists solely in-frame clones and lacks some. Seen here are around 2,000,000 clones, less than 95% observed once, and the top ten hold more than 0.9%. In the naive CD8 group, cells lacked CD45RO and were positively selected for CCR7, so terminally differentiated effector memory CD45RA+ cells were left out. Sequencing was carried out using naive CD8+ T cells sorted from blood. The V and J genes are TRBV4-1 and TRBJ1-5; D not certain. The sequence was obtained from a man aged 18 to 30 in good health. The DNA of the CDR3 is TGCGCCAGCAGCCAACGAAGAGATTTCGGAATTACTAGCAATCAGCCCCAGCATTTT. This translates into CASSQRRDFGITSNQPQHF.